This T cell receptor (beta chain) was identified during a study of T cell responses to AZD1222 COVID-19 vaccine. Study as a whole: The study pooled second doses at about 4 or about 12 weeks. The study, taken as a whole, reports: Along spike, vaccine-associated CD4 TCRs were found throughout, with dominance at 160-218 and 743-854.

Trimming pared 1 base from V and 7 bases from J, leaving 15 bases between. This CDR3 comprises 15 residues. The germline CDR1 and CDR2 sequences are KGHDR and SFDVKD. Libraries were prepared by immunoSEQ multiplex PCR; TCRdb keeps only in-frame clonotypes and omits some of them. The table has roughly 120,000 clones, roughly four fifths seen once. For this clone: Its antigen is still unknown.

This sample comprised peripheral blood, obtained on day 0 of AZD1222 vaccination. V and J are TRBV24-1 and TRBJ1-2; D perhaps matches TRBD1 (5 bases). The sequence was collected from an adult in good health. The CDR3 DNA follows: TGTGCCACCAGTGATTTCGGGGCAGTAGGAGGTGGCTACACCTTC. Translating gives CATSDFGAVGGGYTF.